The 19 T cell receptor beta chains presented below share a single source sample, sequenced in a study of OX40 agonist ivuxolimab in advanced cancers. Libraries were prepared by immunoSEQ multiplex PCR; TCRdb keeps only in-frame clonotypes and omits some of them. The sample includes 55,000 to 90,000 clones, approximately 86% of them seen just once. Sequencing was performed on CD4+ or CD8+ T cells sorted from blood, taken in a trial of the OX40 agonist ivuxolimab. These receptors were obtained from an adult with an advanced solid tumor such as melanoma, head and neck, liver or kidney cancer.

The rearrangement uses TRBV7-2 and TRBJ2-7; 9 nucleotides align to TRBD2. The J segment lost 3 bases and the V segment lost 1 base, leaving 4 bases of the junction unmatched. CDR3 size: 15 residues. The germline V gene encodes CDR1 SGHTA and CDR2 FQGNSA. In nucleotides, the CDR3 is TGTGCCAGCAGCTTAGATCTAGCGGGACGCTACGAGCAGTACTTC. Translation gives CASSLDLAGRYEQYF.

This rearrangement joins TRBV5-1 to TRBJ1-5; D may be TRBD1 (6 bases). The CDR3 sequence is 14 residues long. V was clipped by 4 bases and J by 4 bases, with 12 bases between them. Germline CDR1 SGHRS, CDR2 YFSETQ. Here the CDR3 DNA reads TGCGCCAGCAGCCTGGGGGCAGCGAATCAGCCCCAGCATTTT. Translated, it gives CASSLGAANQPQHF.

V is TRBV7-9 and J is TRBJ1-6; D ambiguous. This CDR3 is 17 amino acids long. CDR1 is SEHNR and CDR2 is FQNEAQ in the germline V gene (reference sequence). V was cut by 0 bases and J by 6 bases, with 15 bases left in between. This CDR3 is CASSLARSIGSNSPLHF. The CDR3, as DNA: TGTGCCAGCAGCTTAGCGCGATCGATTGGTTCTAATTCACCCCTCCACTTT.

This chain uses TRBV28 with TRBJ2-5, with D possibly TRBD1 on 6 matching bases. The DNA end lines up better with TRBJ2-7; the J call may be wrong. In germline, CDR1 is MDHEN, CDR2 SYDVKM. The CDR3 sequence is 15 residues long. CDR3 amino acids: CASRERGSGSYEQYF. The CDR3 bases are TGTGCCAGCAGGGAAAGGGGGTCAGGGTCCTACGAGCAGTACTTC.

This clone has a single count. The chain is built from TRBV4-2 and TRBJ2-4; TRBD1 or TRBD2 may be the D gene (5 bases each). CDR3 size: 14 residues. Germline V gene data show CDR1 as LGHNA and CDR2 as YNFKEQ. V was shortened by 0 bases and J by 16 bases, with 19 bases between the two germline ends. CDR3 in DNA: TGTGCCAGCAGCCAAGATGAGGGGTCTGACATTCGATACTTC. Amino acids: CASSQDEGSDIRYF.

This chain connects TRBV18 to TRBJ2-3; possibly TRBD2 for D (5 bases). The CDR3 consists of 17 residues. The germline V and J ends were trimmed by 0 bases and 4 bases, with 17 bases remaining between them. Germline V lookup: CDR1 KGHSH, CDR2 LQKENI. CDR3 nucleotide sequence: TGTGCCAGCTCACCACCTACTAGTTTTAAGGCCGCAGATACGCAGTATTTT. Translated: CASSPPTSFKAADTQYF.

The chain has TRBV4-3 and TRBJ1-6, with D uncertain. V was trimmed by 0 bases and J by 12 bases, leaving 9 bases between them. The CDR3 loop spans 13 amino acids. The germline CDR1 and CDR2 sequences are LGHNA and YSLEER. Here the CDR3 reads CASSQDKDLPLHF. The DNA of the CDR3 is TGCGCCAGCAGCCAAGATAAGGATCTACCCCTCCACTTT.

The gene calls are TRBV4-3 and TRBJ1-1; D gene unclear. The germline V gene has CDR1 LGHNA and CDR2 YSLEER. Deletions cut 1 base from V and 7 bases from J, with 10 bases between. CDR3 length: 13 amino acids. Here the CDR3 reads CASSQAVDVEAFF. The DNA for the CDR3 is TGCGCCAGCAGCCAAGCGGTTGACGTTGAAGCTTTCTTT.

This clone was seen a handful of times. For the CDR3, the DNA is TGTGCCAGCTCAGTCGGACAGGTCGGGAACACTGAAGCTTTCTTT. Translation gives CASSVGQVGNTEAFF. The chain is built from TRBV18 and TRBJ1-1; 7 bases match TRBD1. The CDR3 runs 15 residues. With V trimmed by 5 bases and J by 1 base, 7 bases remained unmatched. The V gene's germline CDR1 is KGHSH and CDR2 LQKENI.

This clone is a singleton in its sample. CDR3 sequence: CASSPPGGLNEKLFF. The CDR3 DNA reads TGTGCCAGCTCACCACCGGGGGGCCTTAATGAAAAACTGTTTTTT. The chain links TRBV18 to TRBJ1-4; a weak D match, TRBD1 (6 bases). Germline V gene data show CDR1 as KGHSH and CDR2 as LQKENI. The CDR3 is made up of 15 amino acids. V shed 0 bases and J shed 4 bases, with 9 bases lying between them.

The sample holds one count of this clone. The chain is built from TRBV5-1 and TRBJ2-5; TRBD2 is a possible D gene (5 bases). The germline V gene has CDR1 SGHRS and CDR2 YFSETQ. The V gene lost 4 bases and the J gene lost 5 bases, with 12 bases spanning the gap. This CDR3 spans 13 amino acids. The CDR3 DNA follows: TGCGCCAGCAGCGGGCCTAGCTATGAGACCCAGTACTTC. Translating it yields CASSGPSYETQYF.

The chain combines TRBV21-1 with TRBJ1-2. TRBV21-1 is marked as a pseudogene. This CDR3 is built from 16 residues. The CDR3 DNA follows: TGTGCCAGCAGCAAAGGGCCCTGGCGGAGGGGTTTTGGCTACACCTTC. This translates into CASSKGPWRRGFGYTF.

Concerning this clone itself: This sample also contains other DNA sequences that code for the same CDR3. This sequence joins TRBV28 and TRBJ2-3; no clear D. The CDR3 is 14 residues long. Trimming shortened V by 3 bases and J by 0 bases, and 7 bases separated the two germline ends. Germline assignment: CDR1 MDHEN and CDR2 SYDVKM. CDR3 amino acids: CASSFGGSTDTQYF. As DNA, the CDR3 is TGTGCCAGCAGTTTTGGCGGAAGCACAGATACGCAGTATTTT.

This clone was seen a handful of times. Here the CDR3 DNA reads TGTGCCAGCAGCTTAGTACCGGGGGCAGGCTACGAGCAGTACTTC. The encoded protein is CASSLVPGAGYEQYF. The gene calls are TRBV11-2 and TRBJ2-7; either TRBD1 or TRBD2 may supply D (6 bases each). Germline V gene data show CDR1 as SGHAT and CDR2 as FQNNGV. The length of the CDR3 is 15 residues. Trimming took 1 base from V and 3 from J, leaving 13 bases between them.

CDR3 sequence: CASSPLLGTGGSDTEAFF. The DNA of the CDR3 is TGTGCCAGCAGCCCTCTTCTGGGGACAGGGGGATCCGACACTGAAGCTTTCTTT. This chain uses TRBV14 with TRBJ1-1; TRBD1 agrees at 11 bases. This CDR3 comprises 18 residues. The V segment lost 4 bases and the J segment 3 bases; nucleotides outside the gene matches: 13. Germline V gene lookup returns CDR1 SGHDN and CDR2 FVKESK.

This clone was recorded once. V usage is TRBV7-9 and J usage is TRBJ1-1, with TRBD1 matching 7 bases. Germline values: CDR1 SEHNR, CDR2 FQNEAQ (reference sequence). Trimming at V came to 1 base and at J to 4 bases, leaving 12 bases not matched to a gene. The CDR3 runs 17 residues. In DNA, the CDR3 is TGTGCCAGCAGCTTAGGGGGGTCGACAGGGCGTCGCACTGAAGCTTTCTTT. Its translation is CASSLGGSTGRRTEAFF.

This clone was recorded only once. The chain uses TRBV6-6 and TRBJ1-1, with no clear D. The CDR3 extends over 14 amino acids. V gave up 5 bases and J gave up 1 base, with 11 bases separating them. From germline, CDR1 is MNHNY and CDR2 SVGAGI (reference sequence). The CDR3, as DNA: TGTGCCAGCAGTATAAGCGGCGGGAACACTGAAGCTTTCTTT. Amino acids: CASSISGGNTEAFF.

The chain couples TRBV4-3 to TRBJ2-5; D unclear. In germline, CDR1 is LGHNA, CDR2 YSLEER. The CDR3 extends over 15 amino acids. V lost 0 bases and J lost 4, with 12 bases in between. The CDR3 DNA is TGCGCCAGCAGCCAAGATTTTAATCTGGGAGAGACCCAGTACTTC. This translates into CASSQDFNLGETQYF.

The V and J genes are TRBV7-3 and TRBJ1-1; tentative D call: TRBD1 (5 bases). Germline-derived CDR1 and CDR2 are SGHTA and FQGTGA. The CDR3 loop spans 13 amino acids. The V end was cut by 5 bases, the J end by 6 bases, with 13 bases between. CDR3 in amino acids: CASSATGTSEAFF. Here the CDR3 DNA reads TGTGCCAGCAGCGCCACCGGGACTTCTGAAGCTTTCTTT.